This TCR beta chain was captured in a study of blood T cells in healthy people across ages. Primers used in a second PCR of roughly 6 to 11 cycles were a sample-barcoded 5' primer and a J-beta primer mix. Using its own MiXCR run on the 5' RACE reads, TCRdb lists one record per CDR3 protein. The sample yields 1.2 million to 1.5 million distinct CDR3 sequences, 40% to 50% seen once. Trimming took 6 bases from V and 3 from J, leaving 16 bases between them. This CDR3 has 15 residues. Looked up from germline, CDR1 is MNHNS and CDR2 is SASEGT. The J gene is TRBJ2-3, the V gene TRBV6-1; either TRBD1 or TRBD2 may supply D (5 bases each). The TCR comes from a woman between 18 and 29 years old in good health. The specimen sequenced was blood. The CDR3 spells CASRETSGTTDTQYF. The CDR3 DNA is TGTGCCAGCAGAGAAACTAGTGGGACGACAGATACGCAGTATTTT.